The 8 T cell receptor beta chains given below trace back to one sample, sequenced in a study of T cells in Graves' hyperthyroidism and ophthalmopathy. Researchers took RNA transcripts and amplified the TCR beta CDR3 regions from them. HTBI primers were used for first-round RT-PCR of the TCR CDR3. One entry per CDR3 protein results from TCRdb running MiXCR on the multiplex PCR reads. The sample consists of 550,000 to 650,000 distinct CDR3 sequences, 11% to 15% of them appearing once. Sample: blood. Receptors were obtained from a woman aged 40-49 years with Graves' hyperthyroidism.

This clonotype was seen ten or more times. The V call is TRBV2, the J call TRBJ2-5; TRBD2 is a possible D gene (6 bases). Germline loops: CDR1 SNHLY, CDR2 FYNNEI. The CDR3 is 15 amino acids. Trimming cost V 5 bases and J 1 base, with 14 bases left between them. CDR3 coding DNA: TGTGCCAGCAGTTTTGGAGCGGGCCGCCAAGAGACCCAGTACTTC. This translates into CASSFGAGRQETQYF.

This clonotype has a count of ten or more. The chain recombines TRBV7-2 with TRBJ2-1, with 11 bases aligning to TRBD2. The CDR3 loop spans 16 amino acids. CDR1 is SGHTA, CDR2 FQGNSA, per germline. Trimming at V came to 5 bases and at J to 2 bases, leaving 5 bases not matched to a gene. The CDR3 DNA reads TGTGCCAGCAGCGCGGGACTAGCGGCTACCTACAATGAGCAGTTCTTC. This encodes CASSAGLAATYNEQFF.

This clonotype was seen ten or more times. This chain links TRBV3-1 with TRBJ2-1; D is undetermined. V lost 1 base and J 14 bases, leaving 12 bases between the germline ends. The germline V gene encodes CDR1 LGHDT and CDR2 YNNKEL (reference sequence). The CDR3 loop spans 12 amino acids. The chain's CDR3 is CASSQGSSREFF. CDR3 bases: TGTGCCAGCAGCCAAGGGTCTTCGCGCGAGTTCTTC.

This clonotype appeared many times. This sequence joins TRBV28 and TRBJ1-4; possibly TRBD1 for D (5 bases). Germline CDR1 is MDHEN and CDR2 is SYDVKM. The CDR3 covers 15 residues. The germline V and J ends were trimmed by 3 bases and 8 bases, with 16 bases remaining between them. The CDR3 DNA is TGTGCCAGCAGTTTGTGGGGCTCGGGGGAAGAAAAACTGTTTTTT. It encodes CASSLWGSGEEKLFF.

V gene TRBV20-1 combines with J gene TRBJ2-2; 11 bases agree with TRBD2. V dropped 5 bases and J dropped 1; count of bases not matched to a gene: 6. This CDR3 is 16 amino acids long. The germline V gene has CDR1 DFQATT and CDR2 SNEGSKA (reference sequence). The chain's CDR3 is CSAPSGTSGNTGELFF. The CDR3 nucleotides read TGCAGTGCTCCCTCCGGGACTAGCGGGAACACCGGGGAGCTGTTTTTT.

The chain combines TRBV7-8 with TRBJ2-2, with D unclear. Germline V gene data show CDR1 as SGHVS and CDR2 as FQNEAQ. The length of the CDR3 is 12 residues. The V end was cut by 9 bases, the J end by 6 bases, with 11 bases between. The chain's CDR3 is CARTPFAGELFF. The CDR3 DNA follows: TGTGCCAGGACCCCATTTGCCGGGGAGCTGTTTTTT.

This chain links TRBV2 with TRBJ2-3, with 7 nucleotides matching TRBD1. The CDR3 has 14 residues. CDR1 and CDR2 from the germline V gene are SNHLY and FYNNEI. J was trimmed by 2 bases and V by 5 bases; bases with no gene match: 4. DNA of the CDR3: TGTGCCAGCAGTTATGGGACAGTCACAGATACGCAGTATTTT. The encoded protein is CASSYGTVTDTQYF.

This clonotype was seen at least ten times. This CDR3 is CASSSSTSGTKRTQYF. The CDR3 DNA reads TGTGCCAGCAGTTCCTCGACTAGCGGGACTAAGAGAACCCAGTACTTC. The chain employs TRBV6-1 and TRBJ2-5; 11 bases agree with TRBD2. V lost 5 bases, J lost 8 bases, and 13 bases stayed unmatched. The germline gives CDR1 MNHNS, CDR2 SASEGT. The CDR3 is made up of 16 amino acids.